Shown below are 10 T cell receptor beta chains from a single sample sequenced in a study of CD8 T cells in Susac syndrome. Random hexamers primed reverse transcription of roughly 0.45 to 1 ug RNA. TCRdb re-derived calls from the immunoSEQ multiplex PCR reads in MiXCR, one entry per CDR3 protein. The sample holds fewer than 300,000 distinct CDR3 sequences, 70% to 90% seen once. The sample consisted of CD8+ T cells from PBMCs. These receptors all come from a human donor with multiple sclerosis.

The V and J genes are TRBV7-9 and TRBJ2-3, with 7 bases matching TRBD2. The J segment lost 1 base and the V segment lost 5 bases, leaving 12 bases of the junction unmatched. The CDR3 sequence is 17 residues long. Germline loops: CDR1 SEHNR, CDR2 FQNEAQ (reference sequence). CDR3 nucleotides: TGTGCCAGCAGCACGAGAACGAGCGGGATAGGCACAGATACGCAGTATTTT. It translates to CASSTRTSGIGTDTQYF.

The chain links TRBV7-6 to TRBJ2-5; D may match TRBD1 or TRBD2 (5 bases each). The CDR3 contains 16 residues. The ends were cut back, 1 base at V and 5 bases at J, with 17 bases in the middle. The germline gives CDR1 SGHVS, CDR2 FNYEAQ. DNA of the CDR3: TGTGCCAGCAGCTTAGGCGACAGAGGGGTCCGGGAGACCCAGTACTTC. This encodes CASSLGDRGVRETQYF.

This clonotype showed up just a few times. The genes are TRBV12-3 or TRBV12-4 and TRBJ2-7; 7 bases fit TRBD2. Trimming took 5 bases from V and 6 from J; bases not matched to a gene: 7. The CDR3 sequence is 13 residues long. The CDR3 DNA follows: TGTGCCAGCAGTGTGGGCGGGAGAGGCGAGCAGTACTTC. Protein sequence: CASSVGGRGEQYF.

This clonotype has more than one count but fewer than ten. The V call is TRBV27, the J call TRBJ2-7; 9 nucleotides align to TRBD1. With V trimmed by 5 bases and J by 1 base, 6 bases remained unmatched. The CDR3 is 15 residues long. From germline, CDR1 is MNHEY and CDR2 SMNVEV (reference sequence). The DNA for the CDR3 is TGTGCCAGCAGTCCTAAGGGGACAGGGTCCTACGAGCAGTACTTC. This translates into CASSPKGTGSYEQYF.

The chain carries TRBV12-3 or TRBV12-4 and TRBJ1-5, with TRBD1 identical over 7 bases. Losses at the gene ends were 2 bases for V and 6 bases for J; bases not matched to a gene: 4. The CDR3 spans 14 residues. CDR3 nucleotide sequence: TGTGCCAGCAGTTTATGGGCAGGGGGTCAGCCCCAGCATTTT. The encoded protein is CASSLWAGGQPQHF.

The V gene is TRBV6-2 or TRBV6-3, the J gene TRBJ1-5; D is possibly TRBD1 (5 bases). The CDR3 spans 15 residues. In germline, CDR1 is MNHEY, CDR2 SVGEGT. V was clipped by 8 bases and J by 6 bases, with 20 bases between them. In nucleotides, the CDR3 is TGTGCCAGCGGTATGGGGGGAGAGCCTAGTCAGCCCCAGCATTTT. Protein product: CASGMGGEPSQPQHF.

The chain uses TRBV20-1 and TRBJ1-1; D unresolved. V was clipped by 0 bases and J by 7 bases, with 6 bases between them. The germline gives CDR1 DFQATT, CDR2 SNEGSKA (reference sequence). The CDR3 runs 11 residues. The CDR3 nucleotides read TGCAGTGCTAGAGATTCCAGTGAAGCTTTCTTT. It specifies CSARDSSEAFF.

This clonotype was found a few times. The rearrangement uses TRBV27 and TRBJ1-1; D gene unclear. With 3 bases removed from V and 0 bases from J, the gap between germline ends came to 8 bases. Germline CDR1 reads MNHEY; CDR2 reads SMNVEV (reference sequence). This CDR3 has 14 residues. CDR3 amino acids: CASSFNRLNTEAFF. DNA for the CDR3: TGTGCCAGCAGTTTTAATCGGTTGAACACTGAAGCTTTCTTT.

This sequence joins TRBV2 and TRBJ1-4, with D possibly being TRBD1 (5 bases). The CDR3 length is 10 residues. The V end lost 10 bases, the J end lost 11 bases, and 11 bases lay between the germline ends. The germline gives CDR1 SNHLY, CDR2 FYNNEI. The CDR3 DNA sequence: TGTGCCACCCAGGGAGGGAAACTGTTTTTT. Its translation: CATQGGKLFF.

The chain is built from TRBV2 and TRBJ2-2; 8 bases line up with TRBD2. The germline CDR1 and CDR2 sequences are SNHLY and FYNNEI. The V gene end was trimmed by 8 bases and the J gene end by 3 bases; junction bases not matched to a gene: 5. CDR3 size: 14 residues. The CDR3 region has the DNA TGTGCCAGCTGCGGGACTAGTTACACCGGGGAGCTGTTTTTT. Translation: CASCGTSYTGELFF.